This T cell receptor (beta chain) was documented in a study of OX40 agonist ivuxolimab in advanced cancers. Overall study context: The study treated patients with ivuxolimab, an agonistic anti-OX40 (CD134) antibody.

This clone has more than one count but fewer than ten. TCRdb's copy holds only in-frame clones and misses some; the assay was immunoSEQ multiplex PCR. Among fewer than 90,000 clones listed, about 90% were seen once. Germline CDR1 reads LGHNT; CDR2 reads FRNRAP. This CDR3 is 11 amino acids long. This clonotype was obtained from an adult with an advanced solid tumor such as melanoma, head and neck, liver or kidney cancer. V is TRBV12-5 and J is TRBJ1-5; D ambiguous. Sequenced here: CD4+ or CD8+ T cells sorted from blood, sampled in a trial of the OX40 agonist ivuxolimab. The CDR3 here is CNAISNQPQHF. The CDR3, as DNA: TGTAACGCCATTAGCAATCAGCCCCAGCATTTT.